These T cell receptor beta chains were read from a single sample in a study of TIL therapy for anti-PD-1-resistant metastatic lung cancer. Sequencing used immunoSEQ multiplex PCR; TCRdb keeps in-frame clones, though not all of them. The sample has 95,000 or so clones, around three fifths seen once; the top ten hold approximately 10%. The sample in question was tumor tissue, obtained at baseline. The receptors were sampled from a person between 30 and 79 years old with non-small cell lung cancer. Both conserved end residues are part of each CDR3. D genes are given only for firm matches. Clone size appears in some rows only: once, few, many, or a class for an expanded clone.

v_gene	j_gene	abundance	d_gene	CDR3nt	CDR3aa
TRBV5-5	TRBJ2-5	NA	NA	TGTGCCAGCAGCTTGACAGGCTCGGAGACCCAGTACTTC	CASSLTGSETQYF
TRBV23-1	TRBJ2-5	many	NA	TGCGCCAGCACCTACCCGGAGGGTGCGGAGACCCAGTACTTC	CASTYPEGAETQYF
TRBV9	TRBJ2-5	few	NA	TGTGCCAGCAGCTCTGACAGGTTCCAAGAGACCCAGTACTTC	CASSSDRFQETQYF
TRBV12-3/TRBV12-4	TRBJ2-7	NA	NA	TGTGCCAGCAGCCTAATAGGGGCTACCGAGCAGTACTTC	CASSLIGATEQYF
TRBV29-1	TRBJ1-2	NA	TRBD1	TGCAGCGTTGACCTCTACACAGGGGGCGCTAAGGGCTACACCTTC	CSVDLYTGGAKGYTF
TRBV18	TRBJ2-1	NA	NA	TGTGCCAGCTCACCGCAGTTGAGCTCCTACAATGAGCAGTTCTTC	CASSPQLSSYNEQFF
TRBV11-3	TRBJ2-2	NA	NA	TGTGCCAGCAGCACCTCCGGCACGAACACCGGGGAGCTGTTTTTT	CASSTSGTNTGELFF
TRBV10-1	TRBJ2-7	NA	TRBD2	TGCGCCAGCAGTGAAATGAAACTAGCGGGGGGTTCCTACGAGCAGTACTTC	CASSEMKLAGGSYEQYF
TRBV7-2	TRBJ2-3	many	NA	TGTGCCAGCAGCTTAGGGGGGAATACGCAGTATTTT	CASSLGGNTQYF
TRBV2	TRBJ1-2	NA	NA	TGTGCCAGCAGAGGAGGCTTGAAGGAGGGCTACACCTTC	CASRGGLKEGYTF
TRBV5-8	TRBJ2-1	NA	TRBD2	TGTGCCAGCAGCTTGGGATTAGCGGGAGGCATTGACAGCTCCTACAATGAGCAGTTCTTC	CASSLGLAGGIDSSYNEQFF
TRBV27	TRBJ2-5	NA	TRBD2	TGTGCCAGCAGATGGGGACTAGCGGGAGCAGAGACCCAGTACTTC	CASRWGLAGAETQYF
TRBV5-1	TRBJ2-3	NA	TRBD2	TGCGCCAGCAGCTACGCCGGGACTAGCGGAGCCTTCACAGATACGCAGTATTTT	CASSYAGTSGAFTDTQYF
TRBV7-3	TRBJ2-3	NA	TRBD1	TGTGCCAGCAGCGAACGACAGGGCGGCGGCACAGATACGCAGTATTTT	CASSERQGGGTDTQYF